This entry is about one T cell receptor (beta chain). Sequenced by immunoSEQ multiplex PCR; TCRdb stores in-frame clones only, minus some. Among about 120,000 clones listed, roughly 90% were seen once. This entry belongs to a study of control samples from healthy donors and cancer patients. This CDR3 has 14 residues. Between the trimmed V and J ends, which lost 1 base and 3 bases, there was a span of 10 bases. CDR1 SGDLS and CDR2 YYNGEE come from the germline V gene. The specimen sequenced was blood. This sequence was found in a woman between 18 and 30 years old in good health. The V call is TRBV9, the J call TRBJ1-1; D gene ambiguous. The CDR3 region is CASSVNSRDTEAFF. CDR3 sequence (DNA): TGTGCCAGCAGCGTAAATAGTCGGGACACTGAAGCTTTCTTT.